The 27 T cell receptor beta chains below all came from one sample that was sequenced in a study of cytomegalovirus exposure and HLA in healthy donors. PCR involved 60 Vbeta and 13 Jbeta primers. Here immunoSEQ multiplex PCR was the method, and the copy in TCRdb shows in-frame clones only, minus some. The sample lists 160,000 or so clones, roughly four fifths seen once, with 3.1% in the top ten. The material sequenced was PBMCs. These receptors originate from a woman between 40 and 55 years old in good health and CMV-seronegative.

V is TRBV7-8 and J is TRBJ2-3; no clear D gene. Deletions cut 1 base from V and 2 bases from J, with 7 bases between. Germline-derived CDR1 and CDR2 are SGHVS and FQNEAQ. This CDR3 region has 14 residues. As DNA, the CDR3 is TGTGCCAGCAGCTTAGATCTGGCCACAGATACGCAGTATTTT. Protein sequence: CASSLDLATDTQYF.

V and J are TRBV9 and TRBJ2-5, with D tentatively TRBD2 (6 bases). CDR1 SGDLS and CDR2 YYNGEE come from the germline V gene. This CDR3 region has 16 residues. Trimming removed 0 bases from V and 0 bases from J, with 12 bases in between. The CDR3 reads CASSVGIAAYQETQYF. CDR3 in DNA: TGTGCCAGCAGCGTAGGTATAGCGGCGTACCAAGAGACCCAGTACTTC.

This clone occurred once. The rearrangement joins TRBV7-7 to TRBJ2-1; a possible D gene is TRBD2 (5 bases). Trimming cost V 1 base and J 6 bases, with 13 bases left between them. Looked up from germline, CDR1 is SSHAT and CDR2 is FNYEAQ (reference sequence). The CDR3 covers 15 residues. The CDR3, as DNA: TGTGCCAGCAGCTTAGGGGAAGCGGTGACCAATGAGCAGTTCTTC. It codes for CASSLGEAVTNEQFF.

The chain recombines TRBV11-2 with TRBJ2-3, with TRBD1 matching 8 bases. CDR3 length: 15 amino acids. Germline V gene data show CDR1 as SGHAT and CDR2 as FQNNGV. With 4 bases clipped from V and 2 bases from J, the junction kept 5 bases outside the gene matches. In DNA form, the CDR3 reads TGTGCCAGCAGCTCAGGGGGCTTCGCCACAGATACGCAGTATTTT. Protein product: CASSSGGFATDTQYF.

The chain employs TRBV18 and TRBJ2-7; 7 bases agree with TRBD1. This CDR3 region has 16 residues. The junction had 7 bases not matched to a gene; V was cut back by 0 bases and J by 2 bases. Germline CDR1 and CDR2: KGHSH and LQKENI. The CDR3 region has the DNA TGTGCCAGCTCACCACCGAGACAGGGTAAAGCCTACGAGCAGTACTTC. It is translated as CASSPPRQGKAYEQYF.

The V call is TRBV4-1, the J call TRBJ2-7; TRBD2 matches 14 bases. J was trimmed by 7 bases and V by 5 bases; bases with no gene match: 7. The CDR3 spans 15 residues. Germline V gene data show CDR1 as MGHRA and CDR2 as YSYEKL. The CDR3 sequence is CASSFRLAGGQEQYF. The DNA of the CDR3 is TGCGCCAGCAGCTTCAGACTAGCGGGGGGGCAAGAGCAGTACTTC.

The chain has TRBV2 and TRBJ2-1, with unresolved D. Germline-derived CDR1 and CDR2 are SNHLY and FYNNEI. V shed 0 bases and J shed 4 bases, with 7 bases lying between them. There are 14 residues in the CDR3. The CDR3 protein is CASSEARSYNEQFF. The CDR3 region has the DNA TGTGCCAGCAGTGAAGCGCGGAGTTACAATGAGCAGTTCTTC. Full variable domain (rest looked up from reference TRBV2 and TRBJ2-1): EPEVTQTPSHQVTQMGQEVILRCVPISNHLYFYWYRQILGQKVEFLVSFYNNEISEKSEIFDDQFSVERPDGSNFTLKIRSTKLEDSAMYFCASSEARSYNEQFFGPGTRLTVL.

The V gene is TRBV28, the J gene TRBJ1-2, with 7 bases fitting TRBD1. The V gene end was trimmed by 4 bases and the J gene end by 6 bases; junction bases not matched to a gene: 17. CDR1 is MDHEN and CDR2 is SYDVKM in the germline V gene. This CDR3 is 17 amino acids long. CDR3 residues: CASSSPTLTGVTDGYTF. The DNA of the CDR3 is TGTGCCAGCAGTTCCCCCACCCTCACAGGGGTTACGGATGGCTACACCTTC.

This clone has just one count. The rearrangement joins TRBV28 to TRBJ1-2; 9 nucleotides align to TRBD1. Germline V gene sequence: CDR1 MDHEN, CDR2 SYDVKM. The V and J ends lost 6 bases and 13 bases, in that order; junction bases with no gene match: 6. The CDR3 spans 11 residues. In DNA, the CDR3 is TGTGCCAGCAGCCACCGGGACAGGGTCACCTTC. Translating it yields CASSHRDRVTF.

The V call is TRBV9, the J call TRBJ1-1; TRBD1 might be the D (5 bases). Germline values: CDR1 SGDLS, CDR2 YYNGEE. The CDR3 is 16 amino acids. The V end was cut by 4 bases, the J end by 0 bases, with 16 bases between. The CDR3 bases are TGTGCCAGCAGCCCCCGGACAATTGTCATGAACACTGAAGCTTTCTTT. Its protein product is CASSPRTIVMNTEAFF.

V and J are TRBV7-3 and TRBJ1-1; 7 positions match TRBD1. Trimming removed 5 bases from V and 1 base from J; junction bases left unmatched: 16. Germline-derived CDR1 and CDR2 are SGHTA and FQGTGA. The CDR3 covers 18 residues. The CDR3 loop reads CASSPTQGGIFPNTEAFF. CDR3 nucleotide sequence: TGTGCCAGCAGCCCCACCCAGGGGGGTATTTTTCCGAACACTGAAGCTTTCTTT.

The rearrangement uses TRBV10-3 and TRBJ1-4; D gene ambiguous. Germline CDR1 is ENHRY and CDR2 is SYGVKD. V shed 2 bases and J shed 7 bases, with 8 bases lying between them. The CDR3 is 13 amino acids. Here the CDR3 DNA reads TGTGCCATCAGTGAGAGTACGGGTGAAAAACTGTTTTTT. Protein: CAISESTGEKLFF.

The rearrangement uses TRBV5-1 and TRBJ1-2, with D perhaps matching TRBD1 (5 bases). The germline V gene encodes CDR1 SGHRS and CDR2 YFSETQ. The ends were cut back, 0 bases at V and 6 bases at J, with 15 bases in the middle. The CDR3 runs 15 residues. The CDR3 DNA reads as TGCGCCAGCAGCTTGGCCCCAGGGAAAGTAGATGGCTACACCTTC. The encoded protein is CASSLAPGKVDGYTF.

This clone appeared a few times. The chain is built from TRBV2 and TRBJ1-5; tentative D call: TRBD1 (6 bases). The V gene's germline CDR1 is SNHLY and CDR2 FYNNEI. Trimming shortened V by 4 bases and J by 7 bases, and 14 bases separated the two germline ends. This CDR3 contains 14 residues. Here the CDR3 reads CASSVSRGDQPQHF. CDR3 coding DNA: TGTGCCAGCAGTGTATCCAGGGGAGACCAGCCCCAGCATTTT.

In its sample, this clone was seen a few times. The CDR3 sequence is CASSVGASGGYPQETQYF. The CDR3 DNA reads TGTGCCAGCAGCGTAGGGGCTAGCGGGGGGTATCCCCAAGAGACCCAGTACTTC. The chain recombines TRBV9 with TRBJ2-5, with 11 bases matching TRBD2. Trimming cost V 0 bases and J 1 base; bases outside gene matches: 8. The CDR3 loop spans 18 amino acids. Germline V CDR1 and CDR2: SGDLS, YYNGEE. The complete variable domain, with remaining parts taken from reference TRBV9 and TRBJ2-5, reads DSGVTQTPKHLITATGQRVTLRCSPRSGDLSVYWYQQSLDQGLQFLIQYYNGEERAKGNILERFSAQQFPDLHSELNLSSLELGDSALYFCASSVGASGGYPQETQYFGPGTRLLVL.

This chain connects TRBV27 to TRBJ2-1; 8 bases line up with TRBD2. Germline CDR1 is MNHEY and CDR2 is SMNVEV (reference sequence). The CDR3 has 15 residues. Trimming removed 3 bases from V and 4 bases from J; junction bases left unmatched: 5. The CDR3 bases are TGTGCCAGCAGTTTCCCGGCTAGCGGGTACAATGAGCAGTTCTTC. This gives the protein CASSFPASGYNEQFF.

This clone was detected once. This chain joins TRBV10-1 and TRBJ2-1, with a tentative D call TRBD1 (6 bases). The CDR3 has 18 amino acids. Germline V CDR1 and CDR2: WNHNN, SYGVQD (reference sequence). The V gene lost 0 bases and the J gene lost 4 bases, with 19 bases spanning the gap. The CDR3 reads CASSESALRTGQYNEQFF. CDR3 in DNA: TGCGCCAGCAGTGAGTCGGCACTTCGTACAGGACAGTACAATGAGCAGTTCTTC.

The rearrangement uses TRBV28 and TRBJ2-2, with 9 bases identical to TRBD1. V lost 6 bases and J lost 6; bases outside the gene matches: 11. The CDR3 covers 16 residues. Germline lookup yields CDR1 MDHEN and CDR2 SYDVKM. CDR3 sequence: CASRRGGTGRSGELFF. CDR3 bases: TGTGCCAGCAGGAGGGGGGGGACAGGGAGATCCGGGGAGCTGTTTTTT. The variable domain in full, with the rest retrieved from reference TRBV28 and TRBJ2-2, is DVKVTQSSRYLVKRTGEKVFLECVQDMDHENMFWYRQDPGLGLRLIYFSYDVKMKEKGDIPEGYSVSREKKERFSLILESASTNQTSMYLCASRRGGTGRSGELFFGEGSRLTVL.

The rearrangement joins TRBV7-8 to TRBJ2-5; 8 positions agree with TRBD1. The ends lost 3 bases at V and 5 bases at J; junction bases unmatched: 5. This CDR3 spans 14 amino acids. The germline V gene encodes CDR1 SGHVS and CDR2 FQNEAQ. CDR3 bases: TGTGCCAGCAGCTTCAGGGGGCGTTTGGAGACCCAGTACTTC. Translation: CASSFRGRLETQYF.

The chain carries TRBV5-1 and TRBJ1-4; 8 nucleotides align to TRBD1. The CDR3 totals 16 residues. V lost 0 bases and J lost 7; bases outside the gene matches: 8. Germline V gene lookup returns CDR1 SGHRS and CDR2 YFSETQ. The CDR3 DNA sequence: TGCGCCAGCAGCTTGGCGGGCCGGACAGGGAGTGAAAAACTGTTTTTT. Encoded protein: CASSLAGRTGSEKLFF.

In the case of this clone: At the DNA level, this CDR3 is encoded by other sequences in the same sample as well. The chain joins TRBV28 to TRBJ1-5, with 8 bases aligning to TRBD1. With 5 bases clipped from V and 5 bases from J, the junction kept 11 bases outside the gene matches. The CDR3 covers 16 residues. The germline V gene encodes CDR1 MDHEN and CDR2 SYDVKM. CDR3 protein: CASSLIDRGTHQPQHF. For the CDR3, the DNA is TGTGCCAGCAGTCTAATAGACAGGGGAACGCATCAGCCCCAGCATTTT.

The V call is TRBV5-1, the J call TRBJ1-5, with D perhaps matching TRBD1 (5 bases). The ends were cut back, 0 bases at V and 6 bases at J, with 10 bases in the middle. CDR1 is SGHRS, CDR2 YFSETQ, per germline. This CDR3 is 14 amino acids long. The CDR3 DNA follows: TGCGCCAGCAGCTTGGCCGGGGGGGGTCAGCCCCAGCATTTT. Protein product: CASSLAGGGQPQHF.

In its sample, this clone was seen a few times. The rearrangement uses TRBV5-1 and TRBJ2-5; 9 nucleotides match TRBD2. The last part of the DNA fits TRBJ2-7 better; the J call may be wrong. Germline V gene sequence: CDR1 SGHRS, CDR2 YFSETQ. The CDR3 runs to 15 residues. In nucleotides, the CDR3 is TGCGCCAGCAGCTTGGATAGCGGGGGCCCGTACGAGCAGTACTTC. This encodes CASSLDSGGPYEQYF.

The gene calls are TRBV6-5 and TRBJ1-5, with 7 positions matching TRBD1. Trimming removed 6 bases from V and 0 bases from J; junction bases left unmatched: 2. CDR1 is MNHEY, CDR2 SVGAGI, per germline. CDR3 length: 14 amino acids. In DNA, the CDR3 is TGTGCCAGCAGCCACAGGGGTAGCAATCAGCCCCAGCATTTT. Translated, it gives CASSHRGSNQPQHF.

This chain uses TRBV6-5 with TRBJ2-7, with 9 bases identical to TRBD2. Germline CDR1 MNHEY, CDR2 SVGAGI. V was clipped by 6 bases and J by 1 base; unmatched bases: 7. The CDR3 consists of 15 residues. The CDR3 loop reads CASSRLAGTSYEQYF. The CDR3 DNA reads TGTGCCAGCAGCCGCCTAGCGGGGACTTCCTACGAGCAGTACTTC.

This rearrangement joins TRBV10-3 to TRBJ2-1, with 14 bases aligning to TRBD2. Looked up from germline, CDR1 is ENHRY and CDR2 is SYGVKD. The CDR3 is 15 amino acids. Trimming took 5 bases from V and 8 from J; bases not matched to a gene: 5. This CDR3 is CAISRTSGGMDEQFF. CDR3 DNA sequence: TGTGCCATCAGTAGGACTAGCGGGGGGATGGATGAGCAGTTCTTC.

The chain uses TRBV27 and TRBJ1-4, with 8 bases matching TRBD1. The germline CDR1 and CDR2 sequences are MNHEY and SMNVEV (reference sequence). The CDR3 runs to 18 residues. Trimming removed 0 bases from V and 2 bases from J; junction bases left unmatched: 8. Here the CDR3 reads CASSLSWQGARTNEKLFF. CDR3 DNA: TGTGCCAGCAGTTTATCGTGGCAGGGGGCTAGGACTAATGAAAAACTGTTTTTT.